A single sample is the source of the 12 T cell receptor beta chains below, sequenced in a study of shared clonotypes between healthy human individuals. Using immunoSEQ multiplex PCR, the repertoire was profiled, and TCRdb retains in-frame clones only, with some absent. The data hold hundreds of thousands of clones, with 96% observed a single time. Terminally differentiated effector memory CD45RA+ cells were left out of the naive CD8 fraction, which was CD45RO-negative and positively selected for CCR7. Source material: naive CD8+ T cells sorted from blood. All receptors come from a woman aged 25 to 39 in good health.

The chain couples TRBV11-2 to TRBJ2-5, with D possibly being TRBD2 (6 bases). TRBJ2-7 explains the end of the DNA better; the J call may be wrong. Germline V gives CDR1 SGHAT, CDR2 FQNNGV. CDR3 length equals 15 residues. CDR3 bases: TGTGCCAGCAGCTTGGAGTCGGGAGTAGTTTACGAGCAGTACTTC. This sequence encodes CASSLESGVVYEQYF.

This clone was picked up a small number of times. The V call is TRBV15, the J call TRBJ1-1; D call uncertain. CDR3 length equals 16 residues. Trimming shortened V by 0 bases and J by 3 bases, and 14 bases separated the two germline ends. Germline CDR1 reads LNHNV; CDR2 reads YYDKDF (reference sequence). DNA of the CDR3: TGTGCCACCAGCAGAGATCTATGGGGAGAGGACACTGAAGCTTTCTTT. Its protein is CATSRDLWGEDTEAFF.

The chain combines TRBV6-6 with TRBJ2-2; 8 bases are shared with TRBD1. The CDR3 extends over 16 amino acids. In germline, CDR1 is MNHNY, CDR2 SVGAGI (reference sequence). J was trimmed by 3 bases and V by 4 bases; bases with no gene match: 7. The CDR3 nucleotides are TGTGCCAGCAGTTGGCCGACAGGGGAGCACACCGGGGAGCTGTTTTTT. Protein product: CASSWPTGEHTGELFF.

V and J are TRBV7-3 and TRBJ2-2; 8 bases line up with TRBD2. The CDR3 covers 15 residues. The ends lost 5 bases at V and 7 bases at J; junction bases unmatched: 9. Germline loops: CDR1 SGHTA, CDR2 FQGTGA. The CDR3 sequence is CASSPSGRGNGELFF. In nucleotides, the CDR3 is TGTGCCAGCAGCCCAAGCGGGAGAGGAAACGGGGAGCTGTTTTTT.

This sequence joins TRBV5-6 and TRBJ2-7; D gene uncertain. The ends were cut back, 7 bases at V and 0 bases at J, with 11 bases in the middle. This CDR3 is built from 13 residues. Germline V gives CDR1 SGHDT, CDR2 YYEEEE. CDR3 nucleotide sequence: TGTGCCAGCGGTATGGGCGGCTCCTACGAGCAGTACTTC. This translates into CASGMGGSYEQYF.

The CDR3 spells CASSIGTGHGQPQHF. CDR3 nucleotides: TGTGCCAGTAGTATTGGGACAGGGCACGGTCAGCCCCAGCATTTT. The rearrangement joins TRBV19 to TRBJ1-5; 9 nucleotides align to TRBD1. Germline V gene lookup returns CDR1 LNHDA and CDR2 SQIVND (reference sequence). The CDR3 has 15 residues. Trimming took 3 bases from V and 6 from J; bases not matched to a gene: 6.

The chain is built from TRBV2 and TRBJ2-5; a weak D match, TRBD2 (6 bases). The V gene's germline CDR1 is SNHLY and CDR2 FYNNEI. This CDR3 spans 19 amino acids. V was pared by 0 bases and J by 0 bases, with 20 bases between. DNA for the CDR3: TGTGCCAGCAGTGAAGCGCTTAAGGAGGGCAGGCGATACCAAGAGACCCAGTACTTC. It encodes CASSEALKEGRRYQETQYF.

This chain connects TRBV4-2 to TRBJ2-1, with 12 bases fitting TRBD2. This CDR3 region has 21 residues. V dropped 0 bases and J dropped 2; count of bases not matched to a gene: 14. Germline CDR1 LGHNA, CDR2 YNFKEQ. CDR3 residues: CASSQDLTSGRRRSPYNEQFF. The DNA of the CDR3 is TGTGCCAGCAGCCAAGATCTAACTAGCGGGAGGCGTCGGTCCCCCTACAATGAGCAGTTCTTC.

Comment on this clone: Germline is not matched at one junction end, which may reflect a read error. The chain employs TRBV5-8 and TRBJ2-1, with D unclear. CDR3 size: 12 residues. Germline V gene lookup returns CDR1 SGHTS and CDR2 YDEGEE. The CDR3 sequence is CASSFTPQEGLF. The CDR3 bases are TGTGCCAGCAGCTTTACCCCCCAGGAAGGGCTCTTC.

The chain carries TRBV7-2 and TRBJ2-5, with D unclear. Judging by the DNA end, TRBJ2-7 fits better; the J call may be wrong. Germline V lookup: CDR1 SGHTA, CDR2 FQGNSA. The CDR3 sequence is 8 residues long. CDR3: CASYEQYF. The CDR3 DNA reads as TGTGCCAGCTACGAGCAGTACTTC.

The chain links TRBV28 to TRBJ2-7, with 9 bases that match TRBD1. V shed 6 bases and J 4 bases; nucleotides not matched to a gene: 10. CDR1 is MDHEN, CDR2 SYDVKM, per germline. The CDR3 covers 15 residues. CDR3 protein: CASSTGQGTSYEQYF. CDR3 nucleotide sequence: TGTGCCAGCAGCACCGGACAGGGGACAAGTTACGAGCAGTACTTC.

This clone has a handful of counts. The chain joins TRBV29-1 to TRBJ1-1, with D hard to call. Trimming removed 8 bases at V and 1 base at J, with 8 bases between. Looked up from germline, CDR1 is SQVTM and CDR2 is ANQGSEA. This CDR3 has 11 amino acids. CDR3 sequence: CSIEKNTEAFF. CDR3 in DNA: TGCAGCATCGAGAAGAACACTGAAGCTTTCTTT.